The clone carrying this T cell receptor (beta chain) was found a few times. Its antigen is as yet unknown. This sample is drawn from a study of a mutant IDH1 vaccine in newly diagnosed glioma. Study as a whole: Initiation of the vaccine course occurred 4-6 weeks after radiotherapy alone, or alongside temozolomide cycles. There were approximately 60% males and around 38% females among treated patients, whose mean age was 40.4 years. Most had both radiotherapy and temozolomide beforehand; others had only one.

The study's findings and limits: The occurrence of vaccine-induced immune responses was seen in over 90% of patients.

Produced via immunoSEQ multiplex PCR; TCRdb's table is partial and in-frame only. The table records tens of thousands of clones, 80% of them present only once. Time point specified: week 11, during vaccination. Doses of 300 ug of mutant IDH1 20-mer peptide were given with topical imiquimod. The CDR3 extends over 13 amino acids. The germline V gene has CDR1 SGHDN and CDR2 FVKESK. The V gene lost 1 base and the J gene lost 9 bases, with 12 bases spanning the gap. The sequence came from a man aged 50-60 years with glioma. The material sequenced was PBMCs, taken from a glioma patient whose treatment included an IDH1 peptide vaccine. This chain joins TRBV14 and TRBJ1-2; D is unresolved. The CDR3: CASSQVGVLSYTF. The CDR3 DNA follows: TGTGCCAGCAGCCAAGTTGGGGTTTTGAGCTACACCTTC.